The 22 T cell receptor beta chains below were found in one sample sequenced in a study of PD-L1 blockade in urothelial cancer. As for time point: peripheral blood 6 weeks after treatment start. The data were produced by immunoSEQ multiplex PCR, yet TCRdb's version contains in-frame clones alone and is incomplete. The sample lists about 30,000 clones, 70% to 90% seen once, with roughly 8% in the top ten. The sample here was PBMCs, taken around atezolizumab (anti-PD-L1) treatment. Receptors originate from a man at least 80 years old with urothelial cancer.

The genes are TRBV30 and TRBJ2-2; 7 nucleotides align to TRBD1. Germline-derived CDR1 and CDR2 are GTSNPN and SVGIG (reference sequence). The CDR3 runs to 15 residues. Trimming at V came to 5 bases and at J to 1 base, leaving 7 bases not matched to a gene. CDR3: CAWPGPGGNTGELFF. The CDR3, as DNA: TGTGCCTGGCCGGGACCAGGGGGGAACACCGGGGAGCTGTTTTTT. The full variable domain, its missing parts supplied by reference TRBV30 and TRBJ2-2, is SQTIHQWPATLVQPVGSPLSLECTVEGTSNPNLYWYRQAAGRGLQLLFYSVGIGQISSEVPQNLSASRPQDRQFILSSKKLLLSDSGFYLCAWPGPGGNTGELFFGEGSRLTVL.

This clone is judged medium-sized. This rearrangement joins TRBV28 to TRBJ1-2; 7 bases map to TRBD1. This CDR3 is built from 14 residues. Germline V gene sequence: CDR1 MDHEN, CDR2 SYDVKM. J gave up 0 bases and V 3 bases, and 1 base lay outside the gene matches. The DNA for the CDR3 is TGTGCCAGCAGTTTCGGGACAGCTAACTATGGCTACACCTTC. This codes for CASSFGTANYGYTF.

The V call is TRBV7-6, the J call TRBJ2-6; D perhaps matches TRBD2 (6 bases). In germline, CDR1 is SGHVS, CDR2 FNYEAQ. V was trimmed by 1 base and J by 0 bases, leaving 13 bases between them. This CDR3 has 18 amino acids. CDR3 loop: CASSLELGGGSGANVLTF. The CDR3 DNA reads TGTGCCAGCAGCTTAGAGTTGGGGGGAGGCTCTGGGGCCAACGTCCTGACTTTC.

The CDR3 here is CASSLPAGGNEQFF. The CDR3 DNA follows: TGCGCCAGCAGTCTCCCCGCAGGGGGGAATGAGCAGTTCTTC. The rearrangement uses TRBV10-2 and TRBJ2-1; a possible D gene is TRBD1 (7 bases). Germline CDR1 reads WSHSY; CDR2 reads SAAADI. The CDR3 loop spans 14 amino acids. Trimming took 5 bases from V and 7 from J, leaving 15 bases between them.

The chain links TRBV1 to TRBJ2-1; TRBD2 is the table's D call, not checked against the DNA. TRBV1 is listed as a pseudogene. The CDR3 sequence is 21 residues long. This CDR3 reads CTSSKGAGGRSNNKTYNEQFF. The CDR3 coding sequence is TGCACCAGCAGCAAGGGGGCGGGCGGGAGGTCCAACAATAAGACCTACAATGAGCAGTTCTTC.

V is TRBV4-2 and J is TRBJ2-5; D remains unclear. Trimming shortened V by 1 base and J by 1 base, and 10 bases separated the two germline ends. Germline CDR1 and CDR2: LGHNA and YNFKEQ. The CDR3 consists of 15 residues. The CDR3: CASSQGETLQETQYF. The CDR3 DNA reads TGTGCCAGCAGCCAAGGAGAGACACTCCAAGAGACCCAGTACTTC.

The chain combines TRBV28 with TRBJ2-2, with D possibly matching TRBD1 (5 bases). V was trimmed by 2 bases and J by 2 bases, leaving 15 bases between them. The length of the CDR3 is 17 residues. Looked up from germline, CDR1 is MDHEN and CDR2 is SYDVKM. The CDR3 DNA is TGTGCCAGCAGTTTAATGGCCAAGGGGCCTAACACCGGGGAGCTGTTTTTT. It yields the protein CASSLMAKGPNTGELFF.

V is TRBV5-1 and J is TRBJ2-1, with 10 bases that match TRBD2. V lost 0 bases, J lost 5 bases, and 5 bases stayed unmatched. Germline V lookup: CDR1 SGHRS, CDR2 YFSETQ. The length of the CDR3 is 16 residues. CDR3 sequence: CASSLELAGFHNEQFF. The CDR3 coding sequence is TGCGCCAGCAGCTTGGAACTAGCGGGATTCCACAATGAGCAGTTCTTC.

The CDR3 region has the DNA TGTGCCAGCAGTTCCACTCCGGGACAGGGGGCTGGCTACACCTTC. This encodes CASSSTPGQGAGYTF. The chain employs TRBV6-5 and TRBJ1-2; 12 bases agree with TRBD1. The germline V gene encodes CDR1 MNHEY and CDR2 SVGAGI. CDR3 length equals 15 residues. Trimming took 4 bases from V and 7 from J; bases not matched to a gene: 7.

The chain joins TRBV19 to TRBJ2-7; TRBD2 matches at 12 bases. The germline V gene has CDR1 LNHDA and CDR2 SQIVND (reference sequence). With 6 bases clipped from V and 5 bases from J, the junction kept 5 bases outside the gene matches. CDR3 size: 14 residues. DNA of the CDR3: TGTGCCAGTAGACCTAGCGGGAGGGGCGACGAGCAGTACTTC. Translated: CASRPSGRGDEQYF.

The J gene is TRBJ1-5, the V gene TRBV6-1; D uncertain. Germline V gives CDR1 MNHNS, CDR2 SASEGT. The CDR3 covers 15 residues. V lost 8 bases, J lost 0 bases, and 14 bases lay in between. CDR3 DNA: TGTGCCAGCGGACTCTCCGGGGATAGCAATCAGCCCCAGCATTTT. Protein: CASGLSGDSNQPQHF.

V is TRBV2 and J is TRBJ1-4, with D unclear. This CDR3 is built from 13 residues. CDR1 and CDR2 from the germline V gene are SNHLY and FYNNEI. The V end was cut by 7 bases, the J end by 5 bases, with 11 bases between. The CDR3: CASMEQSNEKLFF. The CDR3 bases are TGTGCCAGCATGGAACAGTCAAATGAAAAACTGTTTTTT.

J is TRBJ2-1 and V is TRBV2; TRBD2 agrees at 9 bases. The V gene end was trimmed by 4 bases and the J gene end by 16 bases; junction bases not matched to a gene: 5. Germline V gene sequence: CDR1 SNHLY, CDR2 FYNNEI. This CDR3 has 11 amino acids. CDR3 sequence (DNA): TGTGCCAGCAGTGGTAATAGCGGGAGATTCTTC. Encoded protein: CASSGNSGRFF.

This chain joins TRBV11-2 and TRBJ2-5, with TRBD2 as a possible D gene (5 bases). The V end lost 5 bases, the J end lost 1 base, and 14 bases lay between the germline ends. Germline V CDR1 and CDR2: SGHAT, FQNNGV. The length of the CDR3 is 15 residues. The CDR3 loop reads CASSPLGATQETQYF. In DNA, the CDR3 is TGTGCCAGCAGCCCCCTGGGAGCAACCCAAGAGACCCAGTACTTC.

V usage is TRBV11-2 and J usage is TRBJ2-1; TRBD1 aligns across 9 bases. Germline V gene sequence: CDR1 SGHAT, CDR2 FQNNGV. Trimming at V came to 6 bases and at J to 3 bases, leaving 12 bases not matched to a gene. There are 17 residues in the CDR3. CDR3 loop: CASRGINGTGYYNEQFF. The CDR3 DNA reads as TGTGCCAGCAGGGGAATAAACGGGACAGGGTACTACAATGAGCAGTTCTTC.

V usage is TRBV18 and J usage is TRBJ2-1, with a weak D call TRBD1 (6 bases). The V and J ends lost 3 bases and 8 bases respectively, with 11 bases between them. CDR1 is KGHSH and CDR2 is LQKENI in the germline V gene. The CDR3 is 13 amino acids. Here the CDR3 reads CASSPGGGDEQFF. Here the CDR3 DNA reads TGTGCCAGCTCACCTGGGGGCGGCGATGAGCAGTTCTTC.

Of note for this clone: At one end the junction does not follow the germline gene, possibly because of a read error. The rearrangement joins TRBV12-5 to TRBJ2-5; possibly TRBD1 for D (6 bases). This CDR3 has 17 amino acids. Germline lookup yields CDR1 LGHNT and CDR2 FRNRAP. CDR3: CASGLGRDTSPEETQYF. CDR3 nucleotide sequence: TGTGCTAGTGGCTTGGGCCGGGACACAAGCCCGGAGGAGACCCAGTACTTC. The complete variable domain, with remaining parts taken from reference TRBV12-5 and TRBJ2-5, reads DARVTQTPRHKVTEMGQEVTMRCQPILGHNTVFWYRQTMMQGLELLAYFRNRAPLDDSGMPKDRFSAEMPDATLATLKIQPSEPRDSAVYFCASGLGRDTSPEETQYFGPGTRLLVL.

CDR3 in DNA: TGTGCCAGCAGCGTAGCTCCCTCTAGCAAAACTAGCACAGATACGCAGTATTTT. Amino acids: CASSVAPSSKTSTDTQYF. The gene calls are TRBV9 and TRBJ2-3; D might be TRBD2 (5 bases). Germline V gives CDR1 SGDLS, CDR2 YYNGEE. V dropped 0 bases and J dropped 0 bases, with 17 bases sitting between them. The CDR3 contains 18 residues.

The rearrangement links TRBV18 to TRBJ1-1, with unresolved D. The ends were cut back, 3 bases at V and 1 base at J, with 3 bases in the middle. The CDR3 is 12 residues long. The germline V gene encodes CDR1 KGHSH and CDR2 LQKENI. The CDR3 DNA is TGTGCCAGCTCACCCCAGAACACTGAAGCTTTCTTT. It translates to CASSPQNTEAFF.

The V and J genes are TRBV18 and TRBJ2-2; D might be TRBD1 (6 bases). From germline, CDR1 is KGHSH and CDR2 LQKENI. The CDR3 totals 15 residues. Deletions cut 6 bases from V and 3 bases from J, with 14 bases between. CDR3 sequence reads: CASSQQGTDTGELFF. The DNA for the CDR3 is TGTGCCAGCTCCCAACAGGGTACGGACACCGGGGAGCTGTTTTTT.

The chain employs TRBV27 and TRBJ2-1, with 16 bases matching TRBD2. The CDR3 runs 19 residues. Unmatched junction bases numbered 13, after V lost 5 bases and J lost 6 bases. Germline values: CDR1 MNHEY, CDR2 SMNVEV (reference sequence). The CDR3 DNA is TGTGCCAGCAGTCCAGGTCCGGGACTAGCGGGAGGGCCCTTCAATGAGCAGTTCTTC. Translated: CASSPGPGLAGGPFNEQFF.

The chain carries TRBV30 and TRBJ2-5; 12 bases match TRBD2. This CDR3 is 14 amino acids long. The junction had 2 bases not matched to a gene; V was cut back by 2 bases and J by 4 bases. The germline V gene encodes CDR1 GTSNPN and CDR2 SVGIG (reference sequence). CDR3 amino acids: CAWSILAGGETQYF. DNA of the CDR3: TGTGCCTGGAGTATACTAGCGGGAGGAGAGACCCAGTACTTC.